This record looks at one TCR beta chain sequence and its context. The antigen is not known. Specified treatment: about 20 received Ad26.COV2.S at low or high dose, single or two shots; about 5 received placebo; per-sample allocation not given. Samples analyzed were those drawn on day 63 after the first vaccine or placebo injection. Per the germline V gene, CDR1 is SGHTA and CDR2 is FQGNSA. The V end lost 5 bases, the J end lost 2 bases, and 15 bases lay between the germline ends. The CDR3 has 15 amino acids. Using immunoSEQ multiplex PCR, the repertoire was profiled, and TCRdb retains in-frame clones only, with some absent. The repertoire holds roughly 350,000 clones, with about 87% as singletons. This sample stems from a study of Ad26.COV2.S vaccination and SARS-CoV-2 variants. Overall study results and limits: Vaccine recipients posted higher spike-specific TCR breadth than their placebo counterparts.

This sequence was found in a person between 18 and 60 years old who received the Ad26.COV2.S COVID-19 vaccine or a placebo. The sequenced sample was peripheral blood, obtained in a trial of Ad26.COV2.S vaccine versus placebo. V gene TRBV7-2 combines with J gene TRBJ1-2; D call uncertain. The CDR3 spells CASSLNYGRNYGYTF. The CDR3 nucleotides are TGTGCCAGCAGCCTCAACTATGGACGGAACTATGGCTACACCTTC.